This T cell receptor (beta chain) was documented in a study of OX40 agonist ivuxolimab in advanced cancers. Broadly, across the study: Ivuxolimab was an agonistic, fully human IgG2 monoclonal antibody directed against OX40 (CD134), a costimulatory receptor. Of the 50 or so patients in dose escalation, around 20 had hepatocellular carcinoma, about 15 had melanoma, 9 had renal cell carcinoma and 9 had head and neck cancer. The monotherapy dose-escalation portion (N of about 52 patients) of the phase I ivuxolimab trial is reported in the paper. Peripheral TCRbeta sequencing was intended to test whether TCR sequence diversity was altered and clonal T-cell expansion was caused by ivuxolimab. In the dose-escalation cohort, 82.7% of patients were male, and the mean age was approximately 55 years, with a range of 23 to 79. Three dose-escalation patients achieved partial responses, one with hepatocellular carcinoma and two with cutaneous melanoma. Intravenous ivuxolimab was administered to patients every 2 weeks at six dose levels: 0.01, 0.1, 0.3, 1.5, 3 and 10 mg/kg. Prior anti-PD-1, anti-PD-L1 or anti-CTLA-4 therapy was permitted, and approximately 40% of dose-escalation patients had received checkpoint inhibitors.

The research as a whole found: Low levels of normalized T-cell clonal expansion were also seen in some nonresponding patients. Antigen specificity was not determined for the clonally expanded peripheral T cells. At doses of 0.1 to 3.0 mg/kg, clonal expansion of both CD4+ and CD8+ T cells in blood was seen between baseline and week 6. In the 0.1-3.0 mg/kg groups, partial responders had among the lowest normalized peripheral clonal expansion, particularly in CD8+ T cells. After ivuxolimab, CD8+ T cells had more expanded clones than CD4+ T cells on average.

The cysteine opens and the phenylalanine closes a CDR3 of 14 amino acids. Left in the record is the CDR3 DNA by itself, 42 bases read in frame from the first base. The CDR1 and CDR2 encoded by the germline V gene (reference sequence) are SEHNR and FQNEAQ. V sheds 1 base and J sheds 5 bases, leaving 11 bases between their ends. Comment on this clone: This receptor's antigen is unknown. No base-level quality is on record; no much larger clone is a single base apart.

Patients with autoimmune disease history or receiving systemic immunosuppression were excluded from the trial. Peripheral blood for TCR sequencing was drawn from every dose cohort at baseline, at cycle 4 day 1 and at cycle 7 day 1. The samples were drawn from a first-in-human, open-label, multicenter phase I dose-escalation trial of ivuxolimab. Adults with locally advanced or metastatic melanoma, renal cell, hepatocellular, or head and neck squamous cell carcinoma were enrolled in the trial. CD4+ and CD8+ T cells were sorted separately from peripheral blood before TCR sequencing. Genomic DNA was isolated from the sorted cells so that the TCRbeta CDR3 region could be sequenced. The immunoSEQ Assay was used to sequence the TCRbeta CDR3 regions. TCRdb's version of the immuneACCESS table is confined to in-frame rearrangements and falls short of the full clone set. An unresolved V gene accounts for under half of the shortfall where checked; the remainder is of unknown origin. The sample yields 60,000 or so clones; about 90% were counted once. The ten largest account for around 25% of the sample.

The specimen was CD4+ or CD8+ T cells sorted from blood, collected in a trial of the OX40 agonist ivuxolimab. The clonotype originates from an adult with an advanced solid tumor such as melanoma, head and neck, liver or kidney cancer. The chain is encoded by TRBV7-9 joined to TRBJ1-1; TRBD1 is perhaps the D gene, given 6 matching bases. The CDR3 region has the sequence CASSLDSRGTEAFF. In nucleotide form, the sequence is TGTGCCAGCAGCTTAGATTCAAGGGGGACTGAAGCTTTCTTT. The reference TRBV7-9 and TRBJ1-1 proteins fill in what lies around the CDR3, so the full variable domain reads DTGVSQNPRHKITKRGQNVTFRCDPISEHNRLYWYRQTLGQGPEFLTYFQNEAQLEKSRLLSDRFSAERPKGSFSTLEIQRTEQGDSAMYLCASSLDSRGTEAFFGQGTRLTVV.